The 14 T cell receptor beta chains given below trace back to one sample, sequenced in a study of T cell repertoires in cytomegalovirus infection. The antigens these receptors bind are not known. TCRdb reprocessed the reads via MiXCR and lists one record per CDR3 protein. Among a few hundred thousand distinct CDR3 sequences, under 55% were seen once, and the ten largest hold around 44%. The source material was cultured PBMCs, sampled from culture after CMV antigen stimulation. Source of these receptors: a human donor in good health (CMV status not recorded). Some clones in this sample may be carry-over from other donors' samples.

This chain uses TRBV7-3 with TRBJ2-3; a weak D match, TRBD1 (5 bases). V lost 3 bases to trimming and J lost 2 bases, with 12 bases between them. The CDR3 consists of 15 residues. In germline, CDR1 is SGHTA, CDR2 FQGTGA. CDR3 amino acids: CASSLGRLFTDTQYF. DNA of the CDR3: TGTGCCAGCAGCTTGGGGCGCCTGTTCACAGATACGCAGTATTTT.

V usage is TRBV12-3 or TRBV12-4 and J usage is TRBJ2-2; D perhaps matches TRBD1 (6 bases). The V gene lost 2 bases and the J gene lost 0 bases, with 16 bases spanning the gap. The CDR3 spans 18 residues. The CDR3 DNA follows: TGTGCCAGCAGTTTACGGATCCCAGGGGCGACGAACACCGGGGAGCTGTTTTTT. Amino acid sequence: CASSLRIPGATNTGELFF.

The chain employs TRBV7-4 and TRBJ2-1; 10 bases are shared with TRBD1. Trimming took 2 bases from V and 7 from J; bases not matched to a gene: 8. CDR1 is SGHVT and CDR2 is SQSDAQ in the germline V gene. CDR3 length: 16 residues. The CDR3 sequence is CASSLWGTGAENEQFF. CDR3 bases: TGTGCCAGCAGCTTATGGGGGACAGGGGCTGAAAATGAGCAGTTCTTC. Looking up the rest from reference TRBV7-4 and TRBJ2-1 gives the full variable domain: GAGVSQSPRYKVAKRGRDVALRCDSISGHVTLYWYRQTLGQGSEVLTYSQSDAQRDKSGRPSGRFSAERPERSVSTLKIQRTEQGDSAVYLCASSLWGTGAENEQFFGPGTRLTVL.

The V call is TRBV7-2, the J call TRBJ2-1, with D hard to call. Germline V gene data show CDR1 as SGHTA and CDR2 as FQGNSA. V lost 1 base, J lost 8 bases, and 12 bases lay in between. The CDR3 length is 14 residues. The CDR3, as DNA: TGTGCCAGCAGCTTAGAGCCCCCTCGCGATGAGCAGTTCTTC. It yields the protein CASSLEPPRDEQFF.

This chain joins TRBV11-2 and TRBJ2-7; 9 bases fit TRBD1. CDR3 length: 14 residues. The germline V gene has CDR1 SGHAT and CDR2 FQNNGV. V gave up 5 bases and J gave up 5 bases; unmatched junction bases: 7. CDR3 sequence: CASSPVRTGDEQYF. CDR3 nucleotide sequence: TGTGCCAGCAGCCCCGTCAGGACAGGGGACGAGCAGTACTTC.

The CDR3 DNA sequence: TGTGCCAGCAGCTTAGTTGGCCGTCCCCCTCCCGGACAGGGGGCCTACGAGCAGTACTTC. Translated: CASSLVGRPPPGQGAYEQYF. The rearrangement links TRBV7-2 to TRBJ2-7; 10 bases align to TRBD1. Trimming removed 1 base from V and 2 bases from J; junction bases left unmatched: 17. CDR3 length: 20 residues. Per the germline V gene, CDR1 is SGHTA and CDR2 is FQGNSA. The entire variable domain, with the rest obtained from reference TRBV7-2 and TRBJ2-7, is as follows: GAGVSQSPSNKVTEKGKDVELRCDPISGHTALYWYRQSLGQGLEFLIYFQGNSAPDKSGLPSDRFSAERTGGSVSTLTIQRTQQEDSAVYLCASSLVGRPPPGQGAYEQYFGPGTRLTVT.

This clonotype was seen many times. J is TRBJ2-7 and V is TRBV7-2; TRBD1 matches 8 bases. Germline CDR1 is SGHTA and CDR2 is FQGNSA. The J segment lost 0 bases and the V segment lost 5 bases, leaving 6 bases of the junction unmatched. This CDR3 has 15 amino acids. CDR3 DNA: TGTGCCAGCAGCGTTACAGGGGGTGGCTCCTACGAGCAGTACTTC. It codes for CASSVTGGGSYEQYF. Filled out from reference TRBV7-2 and TRBJ2-7, the complete variable domain reads GAGVSQSPSNKVTEKGKDVELRCDPISGHTALYWYRQSLGQGLEFLIYFQGNSAPDKSGLPSDRFSAERTGGSVSTLTIQRTQQEDSAVYLCASSVTGGGSYEQYFGPGTRLTVT.

This clonotype was observed a few times. The chain is built from TRBV12-3 or TRBV12-4 and TRBJ2-3; a weak D match, TRBD2 (5 bases). V was pared by 5 bases and J by 0 bases, with 18 bases between. CDR3 length: 17 amino acids. The CDR3 sequence is CASSPTQADYSTDTQYF. The CDR3 DNA sequence: TGTGCCAGCAGTCCAACCCAAGCGGATTATAGCACAGATACGCAGTATTTT.

This clonotype was picked up a small number of times. CDR3 loop: CASSLMDPWANEKLFF. The CDR3 DNA reads as TGTGCCAGCAGCTTAATGGACCCGTGGGCTAATGAAAAACTGTTTTTT. The V gene is TRBV11-2, the J gene TRBJ1-4, with D unresolved. The germline V gene encodes CDR1 SGHAT and CDR2 FQNNGV. V was trimmed by 2 bases and J by 3 bases, leaving 13 bases between them. The length of the CDR3 is 16 residues.

As concerns this clonotype: Mismatch with germline at one junction end may stem from a read error. The chain employs TRBV6-8 and TRBJ2-2, with a tentative D call TRBD1 (6 bases). The CDR3 spans 14 residues. Germline V CDR1 and CDR2: MNHGY, SAAAGT. CDR3 in DNA: TGTGCGAGCAACAGGGAGCCGAACACCGGGGAGCTGTTTTTT. This sequence encodes CASNREPNTGELFF.

The rearrangement joins TRBV6-6 to TRBJ2-7, with 7 bases matching TRBD1. Germline V gene data show CDR1 as MNHNY and CDR2 as SVGAGI (reference sequence). This CDR3 is built from 15 residues. The V gene end was trimmed by 5 bases and the J gene end by 3 bases; junction bases not matched to a gene: 10. The CDR3 nucleotides are TGTGCCAGCAGTCTACGGACAGGAGAGAACTACGAGCAGTACTTC. Its translation is CASSLRTGENYEQYF.

The table lists this clonotype with a few counts. The genes are TRBV20-1 and TRBJ2-1; TRBD2 matches at 15 bases. Trimming cost V 3 bases and J 6 bases; bases outside gene matches: 9. CDR1 is DFQATT and CDR2 is SNEGSKA in the germline V gene (reference sequence). The CDR3 runs 17 residues. The CDR3 sequence is CSASTPGLAGGPNEQFF. In DNA, the CDR3 is TGCAGTGCTAGTACCCCAGGACTAGCGGGAGGGCCCAATGAGCAGTTCTTC.

This clonotype has only a few counts. The chain links TRBV7-6 to TRBJ2-7, with TRBD1 matching 7 bases. CDR1 and CDR2 from the germline V gene are SGHVS and FNYEAQ. With V trimmed by 5 bases and J by 5 bases, 12 bases remained unmatched. The CDR3 runs to 15 residues. The CDR3 bases are TGTGCCAGCAGCCCGTACCCAGGGGGTTACGACGAGCAGTACTTC. It specifies CASSPYPGGYDEQYF.

This clonotype was seen repeatedly, ten times or more. The chain joins TRBV7-2 to TRBJ1-4; D is perhaps TRBD1 (6 bases). This CDR3 contains 14 residues. Deletions cut 5 bases from V and 8 bases from J, with 15 bases between. CDR1 is SGHTA and CDR2 is FQGNSA in the germline V gene. The DNA of the CDR3 is TGTGCCAGCAGCGGTTCACAGGGAGGCGAAAAACTGTTTTTT. This codes for CASSGSQGGEKLFF.